This is a list of T cell receptor beta chains from one sample in a study of beta chain features in type 1 diabetes. Data came from immunoSEQ multiplex PCR; TCRdb stores just in-frame clones and leaves some out. The sample holds about 25,000 clones, 68% seen once. The material sequenced was stem cell memory CD4+ T cells from blood. These receptors were taken from a woman in her thirties or forties with type 1 diabetes. Both conserved end residues are part of each CDR3. Fields, in order: J gene, clone size, V gene, D gene, CDR3 protein, CDR3 DNA. D genes are given only for firm matches. Rows may omit the clone size; those that give it use once, few, many or a size class.

TRBJ2-2 | few | TRBV5-1 | TRBD1 | CASGLTPGTGGSGELFF | TGCGCCAGCGGTCTCACCCCCGGGACAGGGGGGTCCGGGGAGCTGTTTTTT
TRBJ1-2 | . | TRBV4-3 | TRBD1 | CASSQGTGVGYGYTF | TGCGCCAGCAGCCAAGGGACAGGGGTAGGCTATGGCTACACCTTC
TRBJ2-6 | . | TRBV6-5 | . | CASSYSGQRTANVLTF | TGTGCCAGCAGTTACTCGGGGCAACGAACCGCCAACGTCCTGACTTTC
TRBJ2-1 | few | TRBV19 | TRBD1 | CASSLRQGNHNEQFF | TGTGCCAGTAGTCTACGACAGGGGAACCACAATGAGCAGTTCTTC
TRBJ2-1 | . | TRBV7-9 | TRBD2 | CASSSQAAGAYNEQFF | TGTGCCAGCAGCTCCCAAGCAGCGGGGGCCTACAATGAGCAGTTCTTC
TRBJ1-5 | . | TRBV18 | TRBD1 | CASSPLGTGNQPQHF | TGTGCCAGCTCACCGCTCGGGACAGGCAATCAGCCCCAGCATTTT
TRBJ2-3 | . | TRBV14 | TRBD1 | CASSRASTGADTQYF | TGTGCCAGCAGCCGCGCCTCGACAGGGGCAGATACGCAGTATTTT
TRBJ1-3 | . | TRBV5-1 | . | CASSHMTGSGNTIYF | TGCGCCAGCAGCCACATGACAGGCTCTGGAAACACCATATATTTT
TRBJ1-1 | . | TRBV7-3 | TRBD1 | CASSFTQGGNTEAFF | TGTGCCAGCAGCTTTACCCAGGGGGGGAACACTGAAGCTTTCTTT
TRBJ2-2 | . | TRBV11-2 | TRBD1 | CASSLGPGQGVTGELFF | TGTGCCAGCAGCTTAGGTCCGGGACAGGGGGTCACCGGGGAGCTGTTTTTT